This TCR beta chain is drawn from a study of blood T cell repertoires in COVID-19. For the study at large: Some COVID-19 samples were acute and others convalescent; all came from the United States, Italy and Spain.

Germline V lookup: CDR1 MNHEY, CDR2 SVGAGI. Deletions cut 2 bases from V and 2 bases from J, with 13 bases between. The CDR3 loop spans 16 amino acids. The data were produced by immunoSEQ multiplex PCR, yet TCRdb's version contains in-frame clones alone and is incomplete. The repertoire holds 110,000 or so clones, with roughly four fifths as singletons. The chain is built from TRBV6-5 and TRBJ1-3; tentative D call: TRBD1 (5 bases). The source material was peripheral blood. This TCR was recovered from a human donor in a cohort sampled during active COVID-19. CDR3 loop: CASSYKWGEAGNTIYF. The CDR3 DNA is TGTGCCAGCAGTTACAAGTGGGGGGAAGCTGGAAACACCATATATTTT.